The rows below give T cell receptor beta chains drawn from one sample of a study of identical twins. TCRdb reanalysed the 5' RACE reads using MiXCR and keeps one entry per CDR3 protein. The data hold hundreds of thousands of distinct CDR3 sequences, with approximately 22% observed a single time. These same data were also listed under a study on T cells expressing NK-cell markers.

Sequencing was performed on PBMCs. The receptors were gathered from a woman aged 18-35 years in good health. Both conserved end residues are part of each CDR3. A D gene is named only where the DNA matches it firmly. The listing skips clone size in some rows; elsewhere it reads once, few, many or a size class.

CDR3aa: CASSEVVGRGELFF; CDR3nt: TGTGCCAGCAGTGAGGTGGTCGGCCGGGGGGAGCTGTTTTTT; abundance: few; v_gene: TRBV6-1; d_gene: NA; len: 14; j_gene: TRBJ2-2
CDR3aa: CATWDPNSYNEQFF; CDR3nt: TGCGCCACCTGGGACCCTAACTCCTACAATGAGCAGTTCTTC; abundance: few; v_gene: TRBV5-1; d_gene: NA; len: 14; j_gene: TRBJ2-1
CDR3aa: CASSHQPGGMWVTEAFF; CDR3nt: TGTGCCAGCAGCCATCAGCCCGGAGGAATGTGGGTTACTGAAGCTTTCTTT; abundance: NA; v_gene: TRBV5-5; d_gene: NA; len: 17; j_gene: TRBJ1-1
CDR3aa: CASSPDLAGPNEQFF; CDR3nt: TGTGCCAGCAGTCCCGACCTAGCGGGTCCCAATGAGCAGTTCTTC; abundance: many; v_gene: TRBV6-2/TRBV6-3; d_gene: TRBD2; len: 15; j_gene: TRBJ2-1
CDR3aa: CASSQGLGTSGRIVRNEQFF; CDR3nt: TGCGCCAGCAGCCAAGGATTAGGGACTAGCGGGAGGATAGTAAGGAATGAGCAGTTCTTC; abundance: once; v_gene: TRBV4-3; d_gene: TRBD2; len: 20; j_gene: TRBJ2-1
CDR3aa: CASSSAVGGDYEQYF; CDR3nt: TGCGCCAGCAGCTCCGCGGTGGGCGGAGACTACGAGCAGTACTTC; abundance: NA; v_gene: TRBV5-1; d_gene: NA; len: 15; j_gene: TRBJ2-7
CDR3aa: CSASGSSGGVYEQYF; CDR3nt: TGCAGTGCTAGCGGATCTAGCGGGGGGGTCTACGAGCAGTACTTC; abundance: NA; v_gene: TRBV20-1; d_gene: TRBD2; len: 15; j_gene: TRBJ2-7
CDR3aa: CASGFFPALNTEAFF; CDR3nt: TGTGCTAGTGGTTTTTTTCCCGCTTTGAATACTGAAGCTTTCTTT; abundance: few; v_gene: TRBV12-5; d_gene: NA; len: 15; j_gene: TRBJ1-1
CDR3aa: CASSLGGRTLVTEAFF; CDR3nt: TGTGCCAGCAGTTTAGGGGGACGGACCCTTGTCACTGAAGCTTTCTTT; abundance: few; v_gene: TRBV12-3/TRBV12-4; d_gene: NA; len: 16; j_gene: TRBJ1-1
CDR3aa: CASSRNRLGASYEQYF; CDR3nt: TGTGCCAGCAGCCGAAACAGGCTGGGCGCCTCCTACGAGCAGTACTTC; abundance: many; v_gene: TRBV7-9; d_gene: NA; len: 16; j_gene: TRBJ2-7
CDR3aa: CASSHGQGQGPQHF; CDR3nt: TGTGCCAGCAGTCATGGACAGGGGCAGGGGCCCCAGCATTTT; abundance: NA; v_gene: TRBV12-3/TRBV12-4; d_gene: TRBD1; len: 14; j_gene: TRBJ1-5
CDR3aa: CASSPIGNTEAFF; CDR3nt: TGTGCCAGCAGCCCAATTGGGAACACTGAAGCTTTCTTT; abundance: few; v_gene: TRBV7-9; d_gene: NA; len: 13; j_gene: TRBJ1-1
CDR3aa: CSARDNGIGQYF; CDR3nt: TGCAGTGCTAGAGATAACGGGATTGGGCAGTATTTT; abundance: few; v_gene: TRBV20-1; d_gene: NA; len: 12; j_gene: TRBJ2-3
CDR3aa: CASFRTLIRNEQFF; CDR3nt: TGTGCCAGCTTCCGGACACTGATCCGCAATGAGCAGTTCTTC; abundance: NA; v_gene: TRBV2; d_gene: NA; len: 14; j_gene: TRBJ2-1
CDR3aa: CSARRGKNQPQHF; CDR3nt: TGCAGTGCTAGAAGGGGAAAAAATCAGCCCCAGCATTTT; abundance: few; v_gene: TRBV20-1; d_gene: NA; len: 13; j_gene: TRBJ1-5
CDR3aa: CASSFWGLHSGGNTGELFF; CDR3nt: TGTGCCAGCAGTTTCTGGGGTCTCCATAGCGGGGGCAACACCGGGGAGCTGTTTTTT; abundance: few; v_gene: TRBV12-3/TRBV12-4; d_gene: TRBD2; len: 19; j_gene: TRBJ2-2
CDR3aa: CASSPPVGRATYEQYF; CDR3nt: TGCGCCAGCAGCCCCCCGGTGGGAAGGGCAACCTACGAGCAGTACTTC; abundance: NA; v_gene: TRBV5-1; d_gene: NA; len: 16; j_gene: TRBJ2-7
CDR3aa: CASSVRGAPSRETQYF; CDR3nt: TGTGCCAGCAGCGTACGGGGGGCCCCCTCCCGAGAGACCCAGTACTTC; abundance: few; v_gene: TRBV9; d_gene: NA; len: 16; j_gene: TRBJ2-5
CDR3aa: CASSQEQTTDTQYF; CDR3nt: TGCGCCAGCAGCCAAGAGCAGACCACAGATACGCAGTATTTT; abundance: NA; v_gene: TRBV4-1; d_gene: NA; len: 14; j_gene: TRBJ2-3
CDR3aa: CSATPGLAGYTQYF; CDR3nt: TGCAGTGCGACACCGGGACTAGCGGGGTATACGCAGTATTTT; abundance: NA; v_gene: TRBV20-1; d_gene: TRBD2; len: 14; j_gene: TRBJ2-3
CDR3aa: CASSRGRPYEQYF; CDR3nt: TGTGCCAGCAGTCGGGGACGGCCCTACGAGCAGTACTTC; abundance: NA; v_gene: TRBV6-6; d_gene: NA; len: 13; j_gene: TRBJ2-7
CDR3aa: CSAGDPSGRADTQYF; CDR3nt: TGCAGTGCTGGCGATCCTAGCGGGAGGGCAGATACGCAGTATTTT; abundance: NA; v_gene: TRBV20-1; d_gene: TRBD2; len: 15; j_gene: TRBJ2-3
CDR3aa: CATSPAGFRNEQFF; CDR3nt: TGTGCCACCTCCCCGGCGGGGTTTCGCAATGAGCAGTTCTTC; abundance: few; v_gene: TRBV24-1; d_gene: NA; len: 14; j_gene: TRBJ2-1
CDR3aa: CASSLGQATEAFF; CDR3nt: TGTGCCAGCAGTTTAGGGCAAGCCACTGAAGCTTTCTTT; abundance: few; v_gene: TRBV12-3/TRBV12-4; d_gene: NA; len: 13; j_gene: TRBJ1-1
CDR3aa: CASIHHQGSGANVLTF; CDR3nt: TGTGCCAGCATCCATCACCAAGGCTCTGGGGCCAACGTCCTGACTTTC; abundance: few; v_gene: TRBV5-5; d_gene: NA; len: 16; j_gene: TRBJ2-6
CDR3aa: CASESVRRGTQYF; CDR3nt: TGTGCCAGCGAGAGCGTCCGGCGTGGGACCCAGTACTTC; abundance: NA; v_gene: TRBV7-9; d_gene: NA; len: 13; j_gene: TRBJ2-5
CDR3aa: CASSVVGTSPDTQYF; CDR3nt: TGTGCCAGCAGCGTAGTCGGGACTAGTCCAGATACGCAGTATTTT; abundance: NA; v_gene: TRBV9; d_gene: TRBD2; len: 15; j_gene: TRBJ2-3
CDR3aa: CASSLWGAYQETQYF; CDR3nt: TGTGCCAGCAGCTTATGGGGCGCGTACCAAGAGACCCAGTACTTC; abundance: many; v_gene: TRBV7-2; d_gene: NA; len: 15; j_gene: TRBJ2-5
CDR3aa: CSARDPGTNHGYTF; CDR3nt: TGCAGTGCTAGAGATCCGGGTACTAATCATGGCTACACCTTC; abundance: few; v_gene: TRBV20-1; d_gene: NA; len: 14; j_gene: TRBJ1-2
CDR3aa: CASSLDRELFF; CDR3nt: TGCGCCAGCAGCCTTGACAGGGAGCTGTTTTTT; abundance: many; v_gene: TRBV5-1; d_gene: NA; len: 11; j_gene: TRBJ2-2
CDR3aa: CATSLRGQKYEQYF; CDR3nt: TGTGCCACCAGCCTCAGGGGACAAAAATACGAGCAGTACTTC; abundance: NA; v_gene: TRBV24-1; d_gene: NA; len: 14; j_gene: TRBJ2-7
CDR3aa: CASSPNFRSYNEQFF; CDR3nt: TGCGCCAGCAGCCCGAACTTCCGCTCCTACAATGAGCAGTTCTTC; abundance: NA; v_gene: TRBV5-1; d_gene: NA; len: 15; j_gene: TRBJ2-1
CDR3aa: CASSQILSFGEAFF; CDR3nt: TGTGCCAGCAGCCAAATCCTATCGTTTGGGGAAGCTTTCTTT; abundance: NA; v_gene: TRBV4-2; d_gene: NA; len: 14; j_gene: TRBJ1-1
CDR3aa: CSSSLGSLWGQNPWEQYF; CDR3nt: TGCTCCAGCAGCTTGGGGAGTTTGTGGGGCCAAAACCCCTGGGAGCAGTACTTC; abundance: many; v_gene: TRBV5-1; d_gene: NA; len: 18; j_gene: TRBJ2-7
CDR3aa: CSARRQSYHEQYF; CDR3nt: TGCAGTGCTAGACGGCAATCTTACCACGAGCAGTACTTC; abundance: few; v_gene: TRBV20-1; d_gene: NA; len: 13; j_gene: TRBJ2-7
CDR3aa: CASGGAGTYNSPLHF; CDR3nt: TGTGCCAGCGGGGGGGCAGGGACGTATAATTCACCCCTCCACTTT; abundance: NA; v_gene: TRBV27; d_gene: NA; len: 15; j_gene: TRBJ1-6
CDR3aa: CATWRLAGPKNIQYF; CDR3nt: TGCGCCACCTGGAGACTAGCGGGACCCAAAAACATTCAGTACTTC; abundance: few; v_gene: TRBV10-2; d_gene: TRBD2; len: 15; j_gene: TRBJ2-4
CDR3aa: CASSPRSYRGNEQFF; CDR3nt: TGTGCCAGCAGCCCTCGTTCCTACAGAGGGAATGAGCAGTTCTTC; abundance: NA; v_gene: TRBV3-1; d_gene: NA; len: 15; j_gene: TRBJ2-1